This TCR beta chain derives from a study of control samples from healthy donors and cancer patients. Produced via immunoSEQ multiplex PCR; TCRdb's table is partial and in-frame only. The sample records about 60,000 clones, over 75% being singletons. Deletions cut 5 bases from V and 3 bases from J, with 5 bases between. The CDR3 runs to 12 residues. CDR1 is MNHEY, CDR2 SVGAGI, per germline. The V gene is TRBV6-5, the J gene TRBJ2-1, with unresolved D. Input material: blood. This clonotype was sampled from a man aged 45 to 65 in good health. The CDR3 here is CASSPDYNEQFF. CDR3 coding DNA: TGTGCCAGCAGTCCGGACTACAATGAGCAGTTCTTC.